This record covers a single T cell receptor beta chain. This entry is derived from a study of T cell changes during pregnancy in multiple sclerosis. Only in-frame clones appear in the TCRdb table, and some are missing; sequencing was by immunoSEQ multiplex PCR. This table has 65,000 to 85,000 clones, 94% appearing once. The sample in question was peripheral blood, obtained in the second trimester of pregnancy. This clonotype originated in a female donor in good health, enrolled as a control in a pregnancy study.

The CDR3 sequence is CASSDAGRRQETQYF. The DNA of the CDR3 is TGTGCCAGCAGTGACGCGGGGAGGAGGCAAGAGACCCAGTACTTC. The chain is built from TRBV2 and TRBJ2-5; possibly TRBD2 for D (6 bases). This CDR3 comprises 15 residues. V lost 3 bases, J lost 2 bases, and 13 bases lay in between. The germline gives CDR1 SNHLY, CDR2 FYNNEI.